This entry features one T cell receptor (beta chain) sequence. Sequencing was performed with immunoSEQ multiplex PCR; in TCRdb, only in-frame clones are kept and a portion is missing. The sample includes 400,000 to 500,000 clones, more than 70% of them seen just once. These data are taken from a study of blood T cell repertoires in COVID-19. J gave up 1 base and V 0 bases, and 4 bases lay outside the gene matches. Germline V gene lookup returns CDR1 SGDLS and CDR2 YYNGEE. The CDR3 loop spans 16 amino acids. The origin of this receptor is a woman aged 18-29 years who had been exposed to COVID-19. Material for sequencing was PBMCs or T cells enriched from blood (not recorded which). This chain uses TRBV9 with TRBJ2-3; 8 bases align to TRBD2. The CDR3 nucleotides are TGTGCCAGCAGCGTAGGGCTAGCGGGCGGCACAGATACGCAGTATTTT. Protein sequence: CASSVGLAGGTDTQYF.